The T cell receptor beta chain under discussion was sequenced for a study of CD8+CD57+ T cells in acquired aplastic anemia. It was genomic DNA that served as the template for profiling TCR beta VDJ and CDR3. Each CDR3 protein is one row after TCRdb ran MiXCR on the reads. This sample has 150,000 to 200,000 distinct CDR3 sequences, with less than 65% found just once. As regards this clonotype: This clone may be a read error of a much larger clone one base away.

The V end lost 11 bases, the J end lost 6 bases, and 11 bases lay between the germline ends. From germline, CDR1 is MNHNS and CDR2 SASEGT. The CDR3 is made up of 11 amino acids. The sequencing sample was made of sorted CD4+, CD8+, or CD8+CD57+ T cells (not recorded which) from PBMCs. The source is a human donor with severe aplastic anemia or a healthy control (not recorded which). This sequence joins TRBV6-1 and TRBJ2-1; D ambiguous. The CDR3 DNA follows: TGTGCCGGCATAAGAGGCAATGAGCAGTTCTTC. The encoded protein is CAGIRGNEQFF.